Below, 27 T cell receptor beta chains from the same sample are listed, as sequenced in a study of blood T cell repertoires in COVID-19. Only in-frame clones appear in the TCRdb table, and some are missing; sequencing was by immunoSEQ multiplex PCR. The data show 150,000 to 200,000 clones, around 86% seen once. Material: peripheral blood. The receptors shown here come from a man over 45 with active or convalescent COVID-19.

Concerning this clone itself: The junction differs from germline at one of its ends, possibly a read error. The chain is built from TRBV6-6 and TRBJ2-1; 8 positions match TRBD2. The CDR3 has 15 residues. Germline CDR1 and CDR2: MNHNY and SVGAGI (reference sequence). CDR3 residues: CASSHSGGPAAEQFF. The CDR3 DNA is TGTGCCAGCAGTCACTCGGGGGGGCCCGCGGCTGAGCAGTTCTTC.

The chain couples TRBV6-5 to TRBJ2-7; perhaps TRBD2 as D (6 bases). In germline, CDR1 is MNHEY, CDR2 SVGAGI. The ends were cut back, 2 bases at V and 2 bases at J, with 16 bases in the middle. This CDR3 region has 16 residues. Here the CDR3 DNA reads TGTGCCAGCAGTTACGGCGGGGCCGATCCTACCTACGAGCAGTACTTC. It specifies CASSYGGADPTYEQYF.

This chain uses TRBV11-2 with TRBJ2-7, with D perhaps matching TRBD1 (5 bases). The CDR3 spans 15 residues. In germline, CDR1 is SGHAT, CDR2 FQNNGV. Trimming took off 5 bases at V and 5 bases at J, with 19 bases between the two ends. CDR3 in DNA: TGTGCCAGCAGCCTGGGCAGGGCCTTAAGGGACGAGCAGTACTTC. This sequence encodes CASSLGRALRDEQYF.

This clone was detected a few times. The chain couples TRBV14 to TRBJ1-1; no definite D call. The CDR3 sequence is 14 residues long. Germline CDR1 is SGHDN and CDR2 is FVKESK. Trimming pared 2 bases from V and 9 bases from J, leaving 16 bases between. The CDR3 spells CASSQLDTPLQAFF. The CDR3 coding sequence is TGTGCCAGCAGCCAATTAGACACACCGTTACAAGCTTTCTTT.

The chain joins TRBV4-2 to TRBJ2-2; D is uncertain. The CDR3 is made up of 13 amino acids. Trimming cost V 0 bases and J 6 bases, with 5 bases left between them. Germline V lookup: CDR1 LGHNA, CDR2 YNFKEQ. CDR3 in DNA: TGTGCCAGCAGCCAAGATTCTGCCGGGGAGCTGTTTTTT. It yields the protein CASSQDSAGELFF.

V gene TRBV6-5 combines with J gene TRBJ2-6, with a weak D call TRBD2 (6 bases). Germline CDR1 MNHEY, CDR2 SVGAGI. V was trimmed by 6 bases and J by 0 bases, leaving 9 bases between them. The CDR3 consists of 15 residues. CDR3 bases: TGTGCCAGCAGCCGGGACTTCTCTGGGGCCAACGTCCTGACTTTC. This gives the protein CASSRDFSGANVLTF.

The CDR3 nucleotides read TGTGCCAGCAGCCACGATGACACTTCGAACACCGGGGAGCTGTTTTTT. This encodes CASSHDDTSNTGELFF. The chain uses TRBV5-5 and TRBJ2-2; D is uncertain. CDR1 and CDR2 (germline): SGHKS, YYEKEE (reference sequence). V was trimmed by 4 bases and J by 0 bases, leaving 13 bases between them. The CDR3 totals 16 residues.

This chain links TRBV3-1 (or the pseudogene TRBV3-2) with TRBJ1-6; D is unclear. Germline lookup yields CDR1 LGHDT and CDR2 YNNKEL (reference sequence). The V end lost 4 bases, the J end lost 5 bases, and 12 bases lay between the germline ends. CDR3 length: 15 residues. CDR3 DNA sequence: TGTGCCAGCAGCCGAGGGTTTGGCGATAATTCACCCCTCCACTTT. Its translation: CASSRGFGDNSPLHF.

This chain uses TRBV18 with TRBJ2-1; TRBD2 agrees at 7 bases. CDR3 size: 14 residues. Germline V CDR1 and CDR2: KGHSH, LQKENI. V was pared by 1 base and J by 7 bases, with 4 bases of the junction left unmatched. The CDR3 protein is CASSPQSRENEQFF. The DNA for the CDR3 is TGTGCCAGCTCACCACAGTCGCGGGAGAATGAGCAGTTCTTC.

This rearrangement joins TRBV19 to TRBJ1-5, with 10 bases aligning to TRBD1. Trimming took 5 bases from V and 5 from J; bases not matched to a gene: 9. Looked up from germline, CDR1 is LNHDA and CDR2 is SQIVND (reference sequence). The CDR3 covers 16 residues. The DNA of the CDR3 is TGTGCCAGTAGTCGCGGGGGGACAGGGGTTTATCAGCCCCAGCATTTT. It yields the protein CASSRGGTGVYQPQHF.

This clone was seen many times. The rearrangement joins TRBV29-1 to TRBJ2-1; possibly TRBD1 for D (6 bases). Germline values: CDR1 SQVTM, CDR2 ANQGSEA. Trimming cost V 2 bases and J 13 bases, with 12 bases left between them. The CDR3 runs 11 residues. The CDR3 nucleotides read TGCAGCGTTGAAAGACAGGCCGGCCAGTTCTTC. Its protein product is CSVERQAGQFF.

The chain couples TRBV5-4 to TRBJ1-2, with 7 positions matching TRBD1. The CDR3 is 16 amino acids. Germline loops: CDR1 SGHNT, CDR2 YYREEE (reference sequence). J lost 0 bases, V lost 4 bases, and 9 bases had no gene match. The CDR3 spells CASSSHRTGTNYGYTF. The CDR3 DNA reads TGTGCCAGCAGCAGTCACCGGACAGGAACTAACTATGGCTACACCTTC.

The chain carries TRBV16 and TRBJ2-5; the D is unclear. This CDR3 is built from 15 residues. V was shortened by 4 bases and J by 2 bases, with 14 bases between the two germline ends. Germline CDR1 reads KGHSY; CDR2 reads FQNENV. The CDR3 DNA reads as TGTGCCAGCAGCCCGGTCCTAGTGGCGCAAGAGACCCAGTACTTC. Translated: CASSPVLVAQETQYF.

This sequence joins TRBV6-5 and TRBJ1-2; 10 bases fit TRBD1. CDR3 length: 15 amino acids. The J segment lost 0 bases and the V segment lost 6 bases, leaving 4 bases of the junction unmatched. Germline lookup yields CDR1 MNHEY and CDR2 SVGAGI. The CDR3 spells CASSSGQGANYGYTF. The CDR3 bases are TGTGCCAGCAGCTCCGGACAGGGGGCTAACTATGGCTACACCTTC.

The gene calls are TRBV30 and TRBJ1-6; tentatively, D is TRBD1 (6 bases). Per germline, CDR1 GTSNPN and CDR2 SVGIG (reference sequence). Trimming removed 2 bases from V and 10 bases from J, with 18 bases in between. The CDR3 is 15 residues long. Here the CDR3 reads CAWSTRDIGSSPLHF. CDR3 nucleotide sequence: TGTGCCTGGAGTACTCGGGACATCGGTAGCTCACCCCTCCACTTT.

The chain uses TRBV7-9 and TRBJ2-7; 8 nucleotides align to TRBD2. The CDR3 contains 14 residues. With V trimmed by 3 bases and J by 3 bases, 4 bases remained unmatched. The germline CDR1 and CDR2 sequences are SEHNR and FQNEAQ (reference sequence). The CDR3 is CASSFTSGGYEQYF. Here the CDR3 DNA reads TGTGCCAGCAGCTTCACTAGCGGAGGCTACGAGCAGTACTTC.

The chain carries TRBV19 and TRBJ2-2; D may be TRBD2 (6 bases). Germline loops: CDR1 LNHDA, CDR2 SQIVND (reference sequence). The length of the CDR3 is 15 residues. The germline V and J ends were trimmed by 3 bases and 3 bases, with 11 bases remaining between them. This CDR3 is CASSIREAHTGELFF. The CDR3 DNA reads TGTGCCAGTAGTATCAGGGAGGCTCACACCGGGGAGCTGTTTTTT.

The V gene is TRBV29-1, the J gene TRBJ1-2, with 9 bases fitting TRBD1. CDR1 SQVTM and CDR2 ANQGSEA come from the germline V gene. The V gene end was trimmed by 3 bases and the J gene end by 7 bases; junction bases not matched to a gene: 6. CDR3 length equals 13 residues. The CDR3: CSVDLQGAGGYTF. The CDR3 nucleotides read TGCAGCGTTGACCTACAGGGGGCAGGTGGCTACACCTTC.

The chain employs TRBV4-1 and TRBJ2-4; 10 nucleotides line up with TRBD2. Germline trimming cut 4 bases from V and 1 base from J; bases unmatched to any gene: 10. The CDR3 sequence is 18 residues long. Germline V lookup: CDR1 MGHRA, CDR2 YSYEKL. The chain's CDR3 is CASSRGLARGEAKNIQYF. The CDR3 DNA reads TGCGCCAGCAGCCGGGGACTAGCGAGAGGGGAGGCCAAAAACATTCAGTACTTC.

This chain joins TRBV7-9 and TRBJ2-2; 7 bases match TRBD1. The V and J ends lost 5 bases and 2 bases, in that order; junction bases with no gene match: 5. The CDR3 has 15 residues. Germline assignment: CDR1 SEHNR and CDR2 FQNEAQ (reference sequence). The CDR3 here is CASSPGTANTGELFF. CDR3 DNA: TGTGCCAGCAGCCCCGGGACAGCTAACACCGGGGAGCTGTTTTTT.

This clone appeared once. The rearrangement joins TRBV28 to TRBJ1-2, with D unclear. CDR1 MDHEN and CDR2 SYDVKM come from the germline V gene. This CDR3 is 14 amino acids long. The V end lost 5 bases, the J end lost 5 bases, and 15 bases lay between the germline ends. The CDR3 DNA reads TGTGCCAGCAGTAGCTCCGTACCTTGGTATGGCTACACCTTC. This encodes CASSSSVPWYGYTF.

The chain carries TRBV2 and TRBJ2-1; 13 bases line up with TRBD2. The CDR3 is 16 amino acids. Trimming cost V 5 bases and J 0 bases; bases outside gene matches: 1. Germline CDR1 and CDR2: SNHLY and FYNNEI. DNA of the CDR3: TGTGCCAGCAGTACTAGCGGGAGGGGCTCCTACAATGAGCAGTTCTTC. This encodes CASSTSGRGSYNEQFF.

The CDR3 DNA follows: TGTGCCAGCGCGCCAACAGCGGCGGTAGCCAAAAACATTCAGTACTTC. As protein: CASAPTAAVAKNIQYF. The J gene is TRBJ2-4, the V gene TRBV27, with D possibly being TRBD2 (5 bases). The CDR3 contains 16 residues. Between the trimmed V and J ends, which lost 8 bases and 0 bases, there was a span of 17 bases. The germline V gene encodes CDR1 MNHEY and CDR2 SMNVEV (reference sequence).

This clone was recorded only once. The chain employs TRBV29-1 and TRBJ2-7; a possible D gene is TRBD1 (6 bases). The CDR3 extends over 14 amino acids. The V gene's germline CDR1 is SQVTM and CDR2 ANQGSEA. The V end was cut by 7 bases, the J end by 8 bases, with 24 bases between. The CDR3 loop is CSALGQTSSLQQYF. The CDR3 nucleotides read TGCAGCGCCCTTGGACAGACCTCTTCTTTGCAGCAGTACTTC.

V and J are TRBV21-1 and TRBJ2-2; the table gives TRBD2 as D, unverified against the DNA. TRBV21-1 represents a pseudogene. The CDR3 spans 16 residues. The DNA for the CDR3 is TGTGCCAGCAGCAAAGTCCCCCGTGGCGGTTTCGGGGAGCTGTTTTTT. As protein: CASSKVPRGGFGELFF.

The chain is built from TRBV29-1 and TRBJ2-7; possible D gene TRBD1, 5 bases. The germline gives CDR1 SQVTM, CDR2 ANQGSEA. The CDR3 runs to 11 residues. The V end lost 7 bases, the J end lost 1 base, and 8 bases lay between the germline ends. The CDR3 protein is CSADKSYEQYF. DNA of the CDR3: TGCAGCGCGGACAAGTCCTACGAGCAGTACTTC.

The rearrangement uses TRBV27 and TRBJ1-4, with a possible D match to TRBD1 (5 bases). Germline CDR1 and CDR2: MNHEY and SMNVEV (reference sequence). The CDR3 loop spans 15 amino acids. V gave up 6 bases and J gave up 1 base, with 12 bases separating them. CDR3 sequence (DNA): TGTGCCAGCAGGGGGATCGGGGGAACTAATGAAAAACTGTTTTTT. Its translation: CASRGIGGTNEKLFF. Using reference TRBV27 and TRBJ1-4 for the parts outside the CDR3, the full variable domain is EAQVTQNPRYLITVTGKKLTVTCSQNMNHEYMSWYRQDPGLGLRQIYYSMNVEVTDKGDVPEGYKVSRKEKRNFPLILESPSPNQTSLYFCASRGIGGTNEKLFFGSGTQLSVL.